This T cell receptor beta chain came from a study of shared clonotypes between healthy human individuals. The germline V gene has CDR1 MNHEY and CDR2 SMNVEV (reference sequence). V lost 2 bases to trimming and J lost 4 bases; unmatched junction nucleotides: 11. This CDR3 comprises 17 residues. This clone has a handful of counts. Here immunoSEQ multiplex PCR was the method, and the copy in TCRdb shows in-frame clones only, minus some. The sample consists of some 490,000 clones, 81% of them appearing once. Material: PBMCs. The TCR was taken from a woman aged 40 to 50 in good health. Some clones in this sample may be carry-over from other donors' samples. The J gene is TRBJ1-1, the V gene TRBV27; 9 bases align to TRBD1. CDR3 nucleotide sequence: TGTGCCAGCAGTTTAAACAGGGGGCGATCCCCGGGCACTGAAGCTTTCTTT. This sequence encodes CASSLNRGRSPGTEAFF.